This T cell receptor (beta chain) stems from a study of PD-1 blockade in classical Hodgkin lymphoma. In the case of this clone: The antigen remains unidentified.

The assay was immunoSEQ multiplex PCR, and TCRdb's table has in-frame clones only and misses some. The sample records 25,000 to 30,000 clones, around 80% being singletons. Germline V gives CDR1 MGHDK, CDR2 SYGVNS. The V gene lost 0 bases and the J gene lost 2 bases, with 12 bases spanning the gap. This CDR3 has 16 amino acids. Every patient experienced relapse after autologous stem cell transplantation, and brentuximab vedotin exposure varied. Study-wide results and limits: Patients who responded completely had about the same baseline diversity as newly diagnosed patients. Healthy donors were reported to have higher baseline TCR diversity than newly diagnosed patients. The drivers behind the repertoire differences, possibly disease activity or prior therapy, remain undefined.

The sample in question was peripheral blood mononuclear cells (PBMCs), obtained before the second cycle of nivolumab. This receptor was obtained from a human donor with classical Hodgkin lymphoma. The genes are TRBV25-1 and TRBJ2-3; possible D gene TRBD1, 6 bases. CDR3 residues: CASSEYPHRVTDTQYF. DNA of the CDR3: TGTGCCAGCAGTGAATATCCACACAGGGTCACAGATACGCAGTATTTT. Filled out from reference TRBV25-1 and TRBJ2-3, the complete variable domain reads EADIYQTPRYLVIGTGKKITLECSQTMGHDKMYWYQQDPGMELHLIHYSYGVNSTEKGDLSSESTVSRIRTEHFPLTLESARPSHTSQYLCASSEYPHRVTDTQYFGPGTRLTVL.